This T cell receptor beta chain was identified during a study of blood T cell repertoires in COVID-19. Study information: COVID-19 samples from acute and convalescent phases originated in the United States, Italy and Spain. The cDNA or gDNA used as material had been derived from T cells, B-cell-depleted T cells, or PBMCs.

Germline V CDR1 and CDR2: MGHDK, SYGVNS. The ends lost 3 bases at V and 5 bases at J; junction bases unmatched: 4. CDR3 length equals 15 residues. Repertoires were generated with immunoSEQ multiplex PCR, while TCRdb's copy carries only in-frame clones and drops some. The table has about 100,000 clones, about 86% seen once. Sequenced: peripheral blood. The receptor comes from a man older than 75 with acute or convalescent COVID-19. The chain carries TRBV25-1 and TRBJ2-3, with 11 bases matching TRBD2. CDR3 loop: CASSEVAGGGDTQYF. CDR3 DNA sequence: TGTGCCAGCAGTGAGGTAGCGGGAGGGGGAGATACGCAGTATTTT.